Each of the 27 T cell receptor beta chains below was sequenced from the same sample in a study of quantifying T cell responses using KT2 cells. Study information: Reverse transcription used primers in the TCR alpha and beta constant regions.

An oligo carrying a UMI was ligated to the cDNA 3' end. First-round PCR used about 4 cycles and beta primers RC1.1 and RC1.2 covering TRBC1 and TRBC2. TCRdb re-derived calls from the UMI-ligation and nested PCR reads in MiXCR, one entry per CDR3 protein. The data contain more than 55,000 distinct CDR3 sequences, roughly an eighth of them singletons. The sample consisted of PBMCs spiked with cells of the T cell clone KT2. These receptors all stem from a human donor.

This clonotype was seen more than once but under ten times. The chain recombines TRBV2 with TRBJ1-1; D is possibly TRBD1 (5 bases). Germline V gene sequence: CDR1 SNHLY, CDR2 FYNNEI. V lost 11 bases and J lost 1, with 17 bases in between. This CDR3 is 14 amino acids long. This CDR3 reads CAQRVGAKNTEAFF. DNA for the CDR3: TGTGCCCAAAGGGTAGGGGCGAAGAACACTGAAGCTTTCTTT.

CDR3 DNA: TGTGCCAGCAGTTTAGCACAGGGCCCTGGAAACACCATATATTTT. Amino acid sequence: CASSLAQGPGNTIYF. The chain has TRBV12-3 or TRBV12-4 and TRBJ1-3; D might be TRBD1 (6 bases). The CDR3 has 15 residues. Trimming shortened V by 0 bases and J by 2 bases, and 8 bases separated the two germline ends.

J is TRBJ2-3 and V is TRBV4-2; TRBD2 matches at 11 bases. Germline values: CDR1 LGHNA, CDR2 YNFKEQ. V was pared by 0 bases and J by 4 bases, with 3 bases of the junction left unmatched. This CDR3 comprises 16 residues. The CDR3 reads CASSQEASGRPDTQYF. As DNA, the CDR3 is TGTGCCAGCAGCCAAGAAGCTAGCGGGAGGCCAGATACGCAGTATTTT.

This clonotype was seen ten or more times. The J gene is TRBJ2-3, the V gene TRBV27; D remains ambiguous. Germline V gene data show CDR1 as MNHEY and CDR2 as SMNVEV (reference sequence). This CDR3 has 13 amino acids. Deletions cut 7 bases from V and 1 base from J, with 9 bases between. CDR3 amino acids: CASIDRGTDTQYF. The CDR3 DNA sequence: TGTGCCAGCATCGATAGAGGCACAGATACGCAGTATTTT.

This clonotype was counted many times. This chain uses TRBV11-2 with TRBJ2-2; D could derive from TRBD1 or TRBD2 (5 bases each). CDR3 length: 14 amino acids. The germline V and J ends were trimmed by 4 bases and 12 bases, with 18 bases remaining between them. CDR1 and CDR2 from the germline V gene are SGHAT and FQNNGV. CDR3 in DNA: TGTGCCAGCAGCTCAATTCGAACGCCGGGACAGCTGTTTTTT. Encoded protein: CASSSIRTPGQLFF.

The V and J genes are TRBV6-1 and TRBJ2-7, with TRBD1 identical over 8 bases. CDR3 length: 16 amino acids. V lost 2 bases, J lost 4 bases, and 10 bases stayed unmatched. The V gene's germline CDR1 is MNHNS and CDR2 SASEGT. The CDR3, as DNA: TGTGCCAGCAGTGAATATCCCGGACAGGGAAGGTACGAGCAGTACTTC. It is translated as CASSEYPGQGRYEQYF.

This clonotype showed up just a few times. This chain joins TRBV4-1 and TRBJ1-5; no clear D gene. The germline V gene has CDR1 MGHRA and CDR2 YSYEKL. Trimming removed 0 bases from V and 2 bases from J, with 8 bases in between. CDR3 size: 15 residues. CDR3 amino acids: CASSQDPRGNQPQHF. CDR3 DNA: TGCGCCAGCAGCCAAGATCCCCGGGGCAATCAGCCCCAGCATTTT.

This clonotype occurred once. The chain recombines TRBV10-2 with TRBJ2-5; 15 bases map to TRBD2. The V and J ends lost 7 bases and 4 bases, in that order; junction bases with no gene match: 10. From germline, CDR1 is WSHSY and CDR2 SAAADI. CDR3 size: 17 residues. The CDR3 nucleotides read TGCGCCAGCATGTCAGGACTAGCGGGAGGGAGTCCAGAGACCCAGTACTTC. Translating it yields CASMSGLAGGSPETQYF.

This rearrangement joins TRBV7-2 to TRBJ1-1, with no clear D. Germline assignment: CDR1 SGHTA and CDR2 FQGNSA. The V end lost 4 bases, the J end lost 6 bases, and 15 bases lay between the germline ends. The CDR3 runs 14 residues. The CDR3 loop is CASSWRRDSAEAFF. The CDR3 DNA sequence: TGTGCCAGCAGCTGGAGAAGGGATAGCGCTGAAGCTTTCTTT.

This clonotype has only a few counts. The J gene is TRBJ2-5, the V gene TRBV6-2 or TRBV6-3, with D uncertain. Germline assignment: CDR1 MNHEY and CDR2 SVGEGT. The CDR3 runs 10 residues. V shed 10 bases and J shed 7 bases, with 10 bases lying between them. CDR3 in DNA: TGTGCCACCCAAGAGCGGACCCAGTACTTC. Encoded protein: CATQERTQYF.

This clonotype was counted ten times or more. The chain recombines TRBV5-6 with TRBJ1-5; D is ambiguous. Trimming pared 4 bases from V and 1 base from J, leaving 6 bases between. Per the germline V gene, CDR1 is SGHDT and CDR2 is YYEEEE. The CDR3 is 13 residues long. CDR3 bases: TGTGCCAGCAGCGGCGCGAGCAATCAGCCCCAGCATTTT. Translated: CASSGASNQPQHF.

The chain carries TRBV12-3 or TRBV12-4 and TRBJ2-1, with 10 bases identical to TRBD1. Trimming removed 4 bases from V and 2 bases from J; junction bases left unmatched: 2. This CDR3 has 15 amino acids. In nucleotides, the CDR3 is TGTGCCAGCAGTTCAGGACAGGGGGCCTACAATGAGCAGTTCTTC. It translates to CASSSGQGAYNEQFF.

The V gene is TRBV4-1, the J gene TRBJ1-1, with TRBD1 identical over 9 bases. The length of the CDR3 is 16 residues. Trimming cost V 3 bases and J 2 bases; bases outside gene matches: 7. Germline V lookup: CDR1 MGHRA, CDR2 YSYEKL. CDR3 region: CASSHGQGPVNTEAFF. The CDR3, as DNA: TGCGCCAGCAGCCATGGACAGGGGCCGGTTAACACTGAAGCTTTCTTT.

The rearrangement joins TRBV4-3 to TRBJ2-7, with D perhaps TRBD1 or TRBD2 (6 bases each). Between the trimmed V and J ends, which lost 1 base and 0 bases, there was a span of 10 bases. Germline values: CDR1 LGHNA, CDR2 YSLEER. The CDR3 covers 15 residues. CDR3 residues: CASSQGGALSYEQYF. The CDR3 region has the DNA TGCGCCAGCAGCCAAGGGGGGGCCCTCTCCTACGAGCAGTACTTC.

This chain connects TRBV5-6 to TRBJ2-1; D is unresolved. The CDR3 sequence is 15 residues long. Germline loops: CDR1 SGHDT, CDR2 YYEEEE. V was clipped by 2 bases and J by 0 bases, with 9 bases between them. The CDR3 loop is CASSFQTSSYNEQFF. CDR3 nucleotide sequence: TGTGCCAGCAGCTTTCAGACGAGCTCCTACAATGAGCAGTTCTTC.

This clonotype was observed many times. V is TRBV7-6 and J is TRBJ2-7; 7 nucleotides line up with TRBD1. V trimming: 5 bases; J trimming: 6 bases; junction bases outside the gene matches: 13. Germline V gene data show CDR1 as SGHVS and CDR2 as FNYEAQ. This CDR3 is 15 amino acids long. In DNA form, the CDR3 reads TGTGCCAGCAGCCCAGGACAGGACGAACTTCTCGAGCAGTACTTC. This codes for CASSPGQDELLEQYF.

This clonotype was observed a few times. The CDR3 here is CASKDRTPETQYF. As DNA, the CDR3 is TGCGCCAGCAAAGACAGGACCCCAGAGACCCAGTACTTC. The chain combines TRBV10-1 with TRBJ2-5, with TRBD1 as a possible D gene (6 bases). Trimming cost V 7 bases and J 4 bases, with 13 bases left between them. The CDR3 covers 13 residues. Looked up from germline, CDR1 is WNHNN and CDR2 is SYGVQD (reference sequence).

The chain uses TRBV13 and TRBJ1-1; no reliable D call. The CDR3 is made up of 15 amino acids. Germline loops: CDR1 PRHDT, CDR2 FYEKMQ (reference sequence). Trimming left V 0 bases short and J 1 base short, with 9 bases between. CDR3 bases: TGTGCCAGCAGCTTAGGGGGAGGAACGAACACTGAAGCTTTCTTT. Translating it yields CASSLGGGTNTEAFF.

This clonotype came up once. J is TRBJ2-2 and V is TRBV30, with TRBD1 matching 10 bases. The CDR3 has 16 residues. V was pared by 4 bases and J by 4 bases, with 9 bases of the junction left unmatched. Germline CDR1 and CDR2: GTSNPN and SVGIG (reference sequence). CDR3 sequence (DNA): TGTGCCTGGACCTTCGACAGGGGGCATGGCACCGGGGAGCTGTTTTTT. It yields the protein CAWTFDRGHGTGELFF.

The DNA for the CDR3 is TGTGCCAGCAGCCAAGATTCCCCCCTGACGAGAGAGCAGTACTTC. Translation gives CASSQDSPLTREQYF. The rearrangement joins TRBV3-1 to TRBJ2-7, with D uncertain. The germline V and J ends were trimmed by 0 bases and 7 bases, with 16 bases remaining between them. CDR1 is LGHDT and CDR2 is YNNKEL in the germline V gene (reference sequence). This CDR3 contains 15 residues.

This clonotype appeared a few times. The genes are TRBV7-8 and TRBJ2-2, with D unresolved. V shed 3 bases and J shed 1 base, with 9 bases lying between them. Germline-derived CDR1 and CDR2 are SGHVS and FQNEAQ. The CDR3 is 15 amino acids. The CDR3 reads CASSFISQNTGELFF. The CDR3 nucleotides read TGTGCCAGCAGCTTTATCTCACAGAACACCGGGGAGCTGTTTTTT.

The rearrangement uses TRBV7-2 and TRBJ2-7, with D possibly being TRBD2 (6 bases). V was cut by 1 base and J by 4 bases, with 11 bases left in between. CDR1 SGHTA and CDR2 FQGNSA come from the germline V gene. The CDR3 length is 14 residues. The CDR3 DNA sequence: TGTGCCAGCAGCTTAGATATCGGGGGTTACGAGCAGTACTTC. The encoded protein is CASSLDIGGYEQYF.

The rearrangement links TRBV6-2 or TRBV6-3 to TRBJ1-1, with D possibly being TRBD1 (5 bases). V was clipped by 7 bases and J by 7 bases, with 10 bases between them. The CDR3 is made up of 11 amino acids. The germline V gene has CDR1 MNHEY and CDR2 SVGEGT. The CDR3 nucleotides are TGTGCCAGCACGGGGGTTGGTGAAGCTTTCTTT. This sequence encodes CASTGVGEAFF.

Many counts were recorded for this clonotype. The chain employs TRBV6-6 and TRBJ1-5; tentatively, D is TRBD1 (5 bases). The germline gives CDR1 MNHNY, CDR2 SVGAGI (reference sequence). The CDR3 contains 17 residues. The V and J ends lost 2 bases and 3 bases respectively, with 17 bases between them. CDR3: CASSYEGWGGVNQPQHF. In DNA form, the CDR3 reads TGTGCCAGCAGTTACGAGGGTTGGGGAGGGGTCAATCAGCCCCAGCATTTT.

The rearrangement links TRBV20-1 to TRBJ2-5; D is ambiguous. V shed 6 bases and J shed 5 bases, with 10 bases lying between them. The germline CDR1 and CDR2 sequences are DFQATT and SNEGSKA (reference sequence). CDR3 size: 11 residues. The DNA of the CDR3 is TGCAGTGCGGCCAGGACGGAGACCCAGTACTTC. It translates to CSAARTETQYF.

There are a few counts of this clonotype. The chain links TRBV5-5 to TRBJ2-1; D unresolved. Germline assignment: CDR1 SGHKS and CDR2 YYEKEE (reference sequence). V lost 4 bases, J lost 3 bases, and 14 bases lay in between. This CDR3 region has 15 residues. As DNA, the CDR3 is TGTGCCAGCAGCCCCTCCTCGCTAGTCTACAATGAGCAGTTCTTC. It encodes CASSPSSLVYNEQFF.

There are many counts of this clonotype. V gene TRBV6-5 combines with J gene TRBJ2-3, with no clear D. Germline V gene data show CDR1 as MNHEY and CDR2 as SVGAGI. Trimming cost V 4 bases and J 0 bases, with 5 bases left between them. The CDR3 runs to 13 residues. CDR3: CASSLWSTDTQYF. The CDR3, as DNA: TGTGCCAGCAGTTTATGGAGCACAGATACGCAGTATTTT.